The source of this TCR beta chain is a study of T cells in tuberculosis. Looking at the study overall: Sequenced TCRs come from CD1B-GMM tetramer-binding T cells.

Study-level points and caveats: Active tuberculosis patients had shorter CDR3-alpha; the beta difference was nonsignificant.

TCRdb keeps only in-frame clones here, not all; method: immunoSEQ multiplex PCR. The sample carries around 30,000 clones, more than 75% recorded once. In regard to this clone: What it recognizes is unknown.

Time point described: new active TB diagnosis, blood taken before or within 7 days of starting treatment. Included patients were adults of at least 18, HIV-seronegative, South African. Unsorted cryopreserved PBMC were sequenced, averaging roughly 100,000 T cells per clinical donor. Trimming removed 5 bases from V and 7 bases from J; junction bases left unmatched: 3. Germline V gene sequence: CDR1 SGHTA, CDR2 FQGTGA. This CDR3 region has 14 residues. The sequencing used PBMCs, collected at tuberculosis diagnosis. The TCR originated in an adult with tuberculosis. The chain links TRBV7-3 to TRBJ2-3; TRBD2 agrees at 13 bases. This CDR3 is CASSPGTSGNTQYF. The CDR3 nucleotides read TGTGCCAGCAGCCCCGGGACTAGCGGGAATACGCAGTATTTT.